This T cell receptor (beta chain) originates from a study of T-cell memory formation after mild COVID-19. TCRdb re-called the 5' RACE reads with MiXCR, one entry per CDR3 protein. The data hold about 600,000 distinct CDR3 sequences, with about 20% observed a single time. The CDR3 totals 14 residues. Germline lookup yields CDR1 SGDLS and CDR2 YYNGEE. Trimming removed 0 bases at V and 7 bases at J, with 11 bases between. V is TRBV9 and J is TRBJ1-5; tentatively, D is TRBD1 (5 bases). What was sequenced was PBMCs or a T cell subset sorted from them (not recorded which). The TCR originated in an adult woman who had mild COVID-19 (a few samples of this study predate the infection). Cell type and time point are not known. CDR3 sequence: CASSVATRGQPQHF. Here the CDR3 DNA reads TGTGCCAGCAGCGTAGCTACACGGGGCCAGCCCCAGCATTTT.